The 31 T cell receptor beta chains given below trace back to one sample, sequenced in a study of shared T cell receptors in the human thymus. Sequenced by immunoSEQ multiplex PCR; TCRdb stores in-frame clones only, minus some. The sample consists of 600,000 or so clones, about 89% of them appearing once. The same sample was also studied in work on human thymus T cells.

The specimen sequenced was thymocytes. These receptors originate from a boy under two years old with a congenital heart defect.

The V and J genes are TRBV13 and TRBJ2-3, with a tentative D call TRBD1 (5 bases). This CDR3 contains 19 residues. Trimming shortened V by 1 base and J by 1 base, and 21 bases separated the two germline ends. Germline loops: CDR1 PRHDT, CDR2 FYEKMQ (reference sequence). CDR3 amino acids: CASSLAVTAGSLGTDTQYF. CDR3 DNA: TGTGCCAGCAGCTTAGCTGTGACAGCCGGTAGTCTCGGCACAGATACGCAGTATTTT.

The chain links TRBV19 to TRBJ1-3; D possibly corresponds to TRBD1 (5 bases). The CDR3 runs 16 residues. In germline, CDR1 is LNHDA, CDR2 SQIVND (reference sequence). V lost 3 bases to trimming and J lost 0 bases, with 12 bases between them. The DNA of the CDR3 is TGTGCCAGTAGTATCAGACAGCCGAGCTCTGGAAACACCATATATTTT. Translating it yields CASSIRQPSSGNTIYF.

The chain joins TRBV7-9 to TRBJ2-6; weak D call: TRBD1 (5 bases). CDR1 SEHNR and CDR2 FQNEAQ come from the germline V gene (reference sequence). The CDR3 loop spans 15 amino acids. V lost 2 bases, J lost 0 bases, and 5 bases lay in between. As DNA, the CDR3 is TGTGCCAGCAGCTTAACAGGCTCTGGGGCCAACGTCCTGACTTTC. Translated, it gives CASSLTGSGANVLTF. The full variable domain, its missing parts supplied by reference TRBV7-9 and TRBJ2-6, is DTGVSQNPRHKITKRGQNVTFRCDPISEHNRLYWYRQTLGQGPEFLTYFQNEAQLEKSRLLSDRFSAERPKGSFSTLEIQRTEQGDSAMYLCASSLTGSGANVLTFGAGSRLTVL.

This chain uses TRBV19 with TRBJ2-1; TRBD2 matches 14 bases. The CDR3 is 15 amino acids. V was pared by 6 bases and J by 8 bases, with 6 bases of the junction left unmatched. Per germline, CDR1 LNHDA and CDR2 SQIVND (reference sequence). For the CDR3, the DNA is TGTGCCAGTAGAGCCCCGGGACTAGCGGGAGATGAGCAGTTCTTC. Amino acids: CASRAPGLAGDEQFF.

This clone was counted a single time. The chain has TRBV7-9 and TRBJ1-5, with D unclear. Per germline, CDR1 SEHNR and CDR2 FQNEAQ (reference sequence). This CDR3 comprises 17 residues. V was clipped by 1 base and J by 0 bases, with 13 bases between them. The CDR3, as DNA: TGTGCCAGCAGCTTAGGAGGTGCTGAATATAGCAATCAGCCCCAGCATTTT. Its protein product is CASSLGGAEYSNQPQHF. Full variable domain (outside the CDR3, taken from reference TRBV7-9 and TRBJ1-5): DTGVSQNPRHKITKRGQNVTFRCDPISEHNRLYWYRQTLGQGPEFLTYFQNEAQLEKSRLLSDRFSAERPKGSFSTLEIQRTEQGDSAMYLCASSLGGAEYSNQPQHFGDGTRLSIL.

The J gene is TRBJ1-2, the V gene TRBV9, with 9 bases identical to TRBD1. The CDR3 totals 14 residues. The V segment lost 4 bases and the J segment 13 bases; nucleotides outside the gene matches: 14. The germline V gene has CDR1 SGDLS and CDR2 YYNGEE. The CDR3, as DNA: TGTGCCAGCAGCCCGGACAGGGGATTGGCTAAAGGCACCTTC. It yields the protein CASSPDRGLAKGTF.

V and J are TRBV30 and TRBJ2-5; D gene unclear. The CDR3 length is 14 residues. Trimming cost V 0 bases and J 1 base, with 9 bases left between them. Germline assignment: CDR1 GTSNPN and CDR2 SVGIG (reference sequence). The chain's CDR3 is CAWSVQMCQETQYF. The CDR3 DNA sequence: TGTGCCTGGAGTGTGCAGATGTGCCAAGAGACCCAGTACTTC.

V gene TRBV11-2 combines with J gene TRBJ2-3; a possible D gene is TRBD2 (6 bases). V was trimmed by 0 bases and J by 4 bases, leaving 14 bases between them. The CDR3 is made up of 16 amino acids. CDR1 SGHAT and CDR2 FQNNGV come from the germline V gene. The CDR3 region is CASSLEGGPSADTQYF. Written as DNA, the CDR3 is TGTGCCAGCAGCTTAGAAGGAGGGCCTAGCGCAGATACGCAGTATTTT.

This rearrangement joins TRBV5-6 to TRBJ2-5; TRBD1 matches at 8 bases. Trimming removed 2 bases from V and 0 bases from J; junction bases left unmatched: 9. Germline values: CDR1 SGHDT, CDR2 YYEEEE. The CDR3 is made up of 17 amino acids. The CDR3 nucleotides read TGTGCCAGCAGCTTCAGGGGGCTTTTTCCGTACCAAGAGACCCAGTACTTC. Its translation: CASSFRGLFPYQETQYF.

The V call is TRBV7-9, the J call TRBJ1-1; 7 bases fit TRBD1. V dropped 5 bases and J dropped 0; count of bases not matched to a gene: 9. CDR3 length equals 16 residues. The V gene's germline CDR1 is SEHNR and CDR2 FQNEAQ (reference sequence). CDR3 region: CASSPDRQGLNTEAFF. In nucleotides, the CDR3 is TGTGCCAGCAGCCCAGATCGACAGGGTTTGAACACTGAAGCTTTCTTT.

In this sample, this clone turned up once. V gene TRBV19 combines with J gene TRBJ2-6; TRBD2 matches 7 bases. In germline, CDR1 is LNHDA, CDR2 SQIVND (reference sequence). V lost 5 bases and J lost 0; bases outside the gene matches: 1. CDR3 length: 15 amino acids. The DNA of the CDR3 is TGTGCCAGTAGTTGGGGGGGCTCTGGGGCCAACGTCCTGACTTTC. It specifies CASSWGGSGANVLTF.

The chain joins TRBV27 to TRBJ2-1; 12 bases are shared with TRBD2. This CDR3 has 14 amino acids. CDR1 is MNHEY and CDR2 is SMNVEV in the germline V gene (reference sequence). V lost 4 bases to trimming and J lost 5 bases; unmatched junction nucleotides: 0. The CDR3: CASSWTSGNNEQFF. The CDR3 DNA reads as TGTGCCAGCAGTTGGACTAGCGGGAACAATGAGCAGTTCTTC.

This clone appeared once. The chain has TRBV14 and TRBJ2-7, with D possibly TRBD1 on 5 matching bases. Per the germline V gene, CDR1 is SGHDN and CDR2 is FVKESK. The V and J ends lost 5 bases and 1 base respectively, with 9 bases between them. This CDR3 region has 13 residues. The chain's CDR3 is CASSVQDSYEQYF. CDR3 DNA sequence: TGTGCCAGCAGCGTACAGGATTCCTACGAGCAGTACTTC.

This clone turned up a few times. The rearrangement links TRBV4-3 to TRBJ1-5, with D possibly matching TRBD1 (5 bases). CDR3 length: 16 residues. CDR1 and CDR2 (germline): LGHNA, YSLEER. V was cut by 0 bases and J by 0 bases, with 9 bases left in between. In DNA form, the CDR3 reads TGCGCCAGCAGCCAAGAAGGGGTCGGTAGCAATCAGCCCCAGCATTTT. It encodes CASSQEGVGSNQPQHF.

This chain connects TRBV14 to TRBJ2-1, with TRBD1 matching 10 bases. This CDR3 contains 19 residues. Looked up from germline, CDR1 is SGHDN and CDR2 is FVKESK. Germline trimming cut 0 bases from V and 4 bases from J; bases unmatched to any gene: 12. The CDR3, as DNA: TGTGCCAGCAGCCAAGAGGGTGGGCAAGACAGGGGGCGTTACAATGAGCAGTTCTTC. Amino acids: CASSQEGGQDRGRYNEQFF.

The J gene is TRBJ2-3, the V gene TRBV19; D unclear. V was trimmed by 5 bases and J by 2 bases, leaving 17 bases between them. This CDR3 has 16 amino acids. Looked up from germline, CDR1 is LNHDA and CDR2 is SQIVND (reference sequence). CDR3 bases: TGTGCCAGTAGTCACCAACTGCACCTCCACACAGATACGCAGTATTTT. Protein product: CASSHQLHLHTDTQYF.

The V call is TRBV28, the J call TRBJ2-7; tentatively, D is TRBD2 (5 bases). Germline CDR1 MDHEN, CDR2 SYDVKM. Trimming removed 4 bases at V and 0 bases at J, with 10 bases between. The length of the CDR3 is 14 residues. The CDR3 spells CASSYGERSYEQYF. Written as DNA, the CDR3 is TGTGCCAGCAGTTATGGGGAGCGCTCCTACGAGCAGTACTTC.

The J gene is TRBJ1-1, the V gene TRBV28; D gene unclear. The CDR3 runs 12 residues. Germline V gene data show CDR1 as MDHEN and CDR2 as SYDVKM. V lost 6 bases and J 3 bases, leaving 8 bases between the germline ends. This CDR3 is CASSPVDTEAFF. As DNA, the CDR3 is TGTGCCAGCAGCCCCGTTGACACTGAAGCTTTCTTT.

V gene TRBV27 combines with J gene TRBJ1-1; tentative D call: TRBD1 (6 bases). The V gene's germline CDR1 is MNHEY and CDR2 SMNVEV (reference sequence). The CDR3 is 16 residues long. With 5 bases removed from V and 5 bases from J, the gap between germline ends came to 21 bases. This chain's CDR3 is CASSPRQVNTITEAFF. The CDR3 DNA reads TGTGCCAGCAGTCCACGACAGGTAAACACTATAACTGAAGCTTTCTTT.

This clone was picked up a small number of times. The rearrangement links TRBV10-2 to TRBJ2-7; TRBD1 matches at 7 bases. V trimming: 9 bases; J trimming: 6 bases; junction bases outside the gene matches: 11. CDR3 size: 13 residues. CDR1 and CDR2 (germline): WSHSY, SAAADI. The CDR3 sequence: CASRDRAISEQYF. The DNA of the CDR3 is TGCGCCAGTCGGGACAGAGCTATATCCGAGCAGTACTTC.

This clone is a singleton in its sample. CDR3 nucleotides: TGTGCCAGTAGTATCCGGGACAGGGAAGACGATCAGCCCCAGCATTTT. Its translation is CASSIRDREDDQPQHF. V gene TRBV19 combines with J gene TRBJ1-5; 9 nucleotides agree with TRBD1. Germline values: CDR1 LNHDA, CDR2 SQIVND (reference sequence). V was clipped by 3 bases and J by 5 bases; unmatched bases: 8. CDR3 length: 16 residues.

In its sample, this clone was seen once. The chain carries TRBV2 and TRBJ1-5; 7 nucleotides agree with TRBD1. The CDR3 extends over 16 amino acids. The germline gives CDR1 SNHLY, CDR2 FYNNEI. The V gene end was trimmed by 7 bases and the J gene end by 3 bases; junction bases not matched to a gene: 12. CDR3 sequence reads: CASKTRNGTDNQPQHF. The CDR3 DNA sequence: TGTGCCAGCAAAACCCGGAACGGGACAGACAATCAGCCCCAGCATTTT.

CDR3 residues: CASSLFSGTQYF. CDR3 DNA sequence: TGTGCCAGCAGCTTATTCAGCGGGACGCAGTATTTT. The rearrangement links TRBV7-6 to TRBJ2-3, with D perhaps TRBD2 (6 bases). The CDR3 loop spans 12 amino acids. CDR1 and CDR2 (germline): SGHVS, FNYEAQ. The V and J ends lost 2 bases and 9 bases respectively, with 9 bases between them. Using reference TRBV7-6 and TRBJ2-3 for the parts outside the CDR3, the full variable domain is GAGVSQSPRYKVTKRGQDVALRCDPISGHVSLYWYRQALGQGPEFLTYFNYEAQQDKSGLPNDRFSAERPEGSISTLTIQRTEQRDSAMYRCASSLFSGTQYFGPGTRLTVL.

This chain links TRBV6-5 with TRBJ1-5, with TRBD1 matching 7 bases. CDR3 length equals 14 residues. From germline, CDR1 is MNHEY and CDR2 SVGAGI. Trimming removed 6 bases from V and 3 bases from J; junction bases left unmatched: 5. CDR3 in DNA: TGTGCCAGCAGGCCAACAGGGGTCAATCAGCCCCAGCATTTT. Its translation: CASRPTGVNQPQHF.

This rearrangement joins TRBV6-1 to TRBJ2-3, with 12 positions matching TRBD2. The CDR3 loop spans 15 amino acids. Germline values: CDR1 MNHNS, CDR2 SASEGT. The V gene end was trimmed by 4 bases and the J gene end by 3 bases; junction bases not matched to a gene: 2. Here the CDR3 DNA reads TGTGCCAGCAGTGGACTAGCGGGAGAAACAGATACGCAGTATTTT. Translation gives CASSGLAGETDTQYF.

The chain has TRBV15 and TRBJ2-2; the D gene is possibly TRBD1 (5 bases). The CDR3 is 17 amino acids. The V gene lost 0 bases and the J gene lost 7 bases, with 18 bases spanning the gap. Germline V gene data show CDR1 as LNHNV and CDR2 as YYDKDF (reference sequence). Here the CDR3 DNA reads TGTGCCACCAGCAGAGAGATAAGGACCCCTCAGGGCGGGGAGCTGTTTTTT. Protein sequence: CATSREIRTPQGGELFF. Combining the CDR3 with reference TRBV15 and TRBJ2-2 gives the whole variable domain DAMVIQNPRYQVTQFGKPVTLSCSQTLNHNVMYWYQQKSSQAPKLLFHYYDKDFNNEADTPDNFQSRRPNTSFCFLDIRSPGLGDTAMYLCATSREIRTPQGGELFFGEGSRLTVL.

The CDR3 region is CASSQESLGPYYEQYF. DNA of the CDR3: TGTGCCAGCAGCCAAGAATCCCTGGGGCCCTACTACGAGCAGTACTTC. The chain couples TRBV14 to TRBJ2-7; D is possibly TRBD1 (5 bases). Germline V CDR1 and CDR2: SGHDN, FVKESK. The V end was cut by 0 bases, the J end by 3 bases, with 15 bases between. This CDR3 has 16 residues.

The rearrangement links TRBV19 to TRBJ2-1; 7 positions agree with TRBD2. V trimming: 1 base; J trimming: 5 bases; junction bases outside the gene matches: 8. CDR1 and CDR2 from the germline V gene are LNHDA and SQIVND (reference sequence). The CDR3 is 16 residues long. The CDR3 DNA follows: TGTGCCAGTAGTATAGGTAGCGGGCGTGACCACAATGAGCAGTTCTTC. This sequence encodes CASSIGSGRDHNEQFF.

This clone has more than one count but fewer than ten. The CDR3 sequence is CASSRGESNTGELFF. The CDR3 DNA reads TGTGCCAGTAGTCGGGGGGAGTCCAACACCGGGGAGCTGTTTTTT. The V gene is TRBV19, the J gene TRBJ2-2; 7 positions match TRBD2. J lost 2 bases, V lost 5 bases, and 5 bases had no gene match. CDR1 LNHDA and CDR2 SQIVND come from the germline V gene (reference sequence). The CDR3 sequence is 15 residues long.

J is TRBJ2-5 and V is TRBV6-5; 7 nucleotides align to TRBD1. Germline V gene sequence: CDR1 MNHEY, CDR2 SVGAGI. V lost 4 bases to trimming and J lost 0 bases; unmatched junction nucleotides: 5. The CDR3 length is 15 residues. In DNA, the CDR3 is TGTGCCAGCAGTTCCCTCAGGGGGAACCAAGAGACCCAGTACTTC. Protein: CASSSLRGNQETQYF.

The V and J genes are TRBV6-1 and TRBJ1-5; TRBD1 matches at 9 bases. The junction had 4 bases not matched to a gene; V was cut back by 6 bases and J by 4 bases. The length of the CDR3 is 14 residues. CDR1 MNHNS and CDR2 SASEGT come from the germline V gene. The CDR3 protein is CASSGDRENQPQHF. The CDR3, as DNA: TGTGCCAGCAGCGGGGACAGGGAAAATCAGCCCCAGCATTTT.